This T cell receptor beta chain emerged from a study of regulatory T cells in long-lasting Graves disease. General study points: Persistent cases favored TRBV28, TRBJ1-2 and TRBJ2-5.

There are many counts of this clonotype. Antigen specificity is unknown. Time point indicated: newly diagnosed GD, antithyroid drugs for less than 3 months. Making the TCR library involved RNA that had been extracted from PBMCs. The CDR3 spans 14 residues. CDR1 KGHSH and CDR2 LQKENI come from the germline V gene. Trimming removed 2 bases from V and 1 base from J, with 8 bases in between. Relying on iRepertoire HTBI primers and Arm-PCR of CDR3 regions, the team built TCR beta libraries. TCRdb itself ran the multiplex PCR reads through MiXCR, one entry per CDR3 protein. This sample has about 560,000 distinct CDR3 sequences, with around 15% found just once. The same sample was also used in a study of T cells in Graves' hyperthyroidism and ophthalmopathy. That investigation notes: Reasons for excluding patients were uncontrolled infection, other autoimmune disease, pregnancy or lactation. The primer set for the first-round RT-PCR of the TCR CDR3 was HTBI.

The sequencing used peripheral blood mononuclear cells (PBMCs), collected at new diagnosis, from a patient treated with antithyroid drugs. V is TRBV18 and J is TRBJ2-5; D gene uncertain. This sequence was found in a man aged 18 to 29 with Graves disease. CDR3 sequence reads: CASSPVRSQETQYF. The DNA for the CDR3 is TGTGCCAGCTCACCAGTCAGAAGCCAAGAGACCCAGTACTTC.